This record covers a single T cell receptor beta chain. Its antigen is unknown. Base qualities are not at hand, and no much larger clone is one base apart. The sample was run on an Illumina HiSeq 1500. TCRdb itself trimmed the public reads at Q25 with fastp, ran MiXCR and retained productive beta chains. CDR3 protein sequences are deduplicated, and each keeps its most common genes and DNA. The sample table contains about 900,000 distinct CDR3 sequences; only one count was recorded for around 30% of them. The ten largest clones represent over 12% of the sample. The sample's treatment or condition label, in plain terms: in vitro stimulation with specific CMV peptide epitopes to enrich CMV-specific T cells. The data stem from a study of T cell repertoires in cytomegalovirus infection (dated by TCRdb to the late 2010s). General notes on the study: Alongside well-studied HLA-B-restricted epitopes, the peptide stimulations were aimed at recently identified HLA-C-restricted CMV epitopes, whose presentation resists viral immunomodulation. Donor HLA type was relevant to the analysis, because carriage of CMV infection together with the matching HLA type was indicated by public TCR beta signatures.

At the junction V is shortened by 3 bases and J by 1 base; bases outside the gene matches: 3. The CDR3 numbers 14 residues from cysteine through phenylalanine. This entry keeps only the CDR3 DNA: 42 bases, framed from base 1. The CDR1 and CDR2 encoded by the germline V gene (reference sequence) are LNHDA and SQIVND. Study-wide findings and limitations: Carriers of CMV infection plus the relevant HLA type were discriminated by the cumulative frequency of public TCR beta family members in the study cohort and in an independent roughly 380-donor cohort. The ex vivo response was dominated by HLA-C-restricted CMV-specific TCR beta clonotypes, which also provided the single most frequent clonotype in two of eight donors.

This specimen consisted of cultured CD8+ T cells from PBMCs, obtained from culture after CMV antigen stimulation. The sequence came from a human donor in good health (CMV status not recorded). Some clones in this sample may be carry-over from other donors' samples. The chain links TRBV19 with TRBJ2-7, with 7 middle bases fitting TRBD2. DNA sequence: TGTGCCAGTAGTATCCCCGGGAGGTCCTACGAGCAGTACTTC. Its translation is CASSIPGRSYEQYF. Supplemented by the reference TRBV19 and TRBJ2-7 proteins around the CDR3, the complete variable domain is DGGITQSPKYLFRKEGQNVTLSCEQNLNHDAMYWYRQDPGQGLRLIYYSQIVNDFQKGDIAEGYSVSREKKESFPLTVTSAQKNPTAFYLCASSIPGRSYEQYFGPGTRLTVT.